This TCR beta chain derives from a study of blood T cells in healthy people across ages. CDR1 and CDR2 from the germline V gene are ENHRY and SYGVKD. The CDR3 spans 14 residues. The trim removed 6 bases at V and 4 bases at J, leaving 6 bases unmatched. PCR was performed a second time for about 7 to 11 cycles using a sample-barcoded 5' primer and a J-beta primer mix. Researchers report that a template-switch adaptor with 12 random nucleotides tagged each cDNA molecule. TCRdb independently ran MiXCR on the 5' RACE reads; one entry per CDR3 protein. The table has approximately 1.5 million distinct CDR3 sequences, approximately 43% seen once.

V and J are TRBV10-3 and TRBJ1-5, with 7 bases that match TRBD1. Material for sequencing was blood. This TCR was sampled from a woman between 18 and 29 years old in good health. The CDR3 DNA reads as TGTGCCATCAGGGGGGACAGCCAGAATCAGCCCCAGCATTTT. Amino acids: CAIRGDSQNQPQHF.